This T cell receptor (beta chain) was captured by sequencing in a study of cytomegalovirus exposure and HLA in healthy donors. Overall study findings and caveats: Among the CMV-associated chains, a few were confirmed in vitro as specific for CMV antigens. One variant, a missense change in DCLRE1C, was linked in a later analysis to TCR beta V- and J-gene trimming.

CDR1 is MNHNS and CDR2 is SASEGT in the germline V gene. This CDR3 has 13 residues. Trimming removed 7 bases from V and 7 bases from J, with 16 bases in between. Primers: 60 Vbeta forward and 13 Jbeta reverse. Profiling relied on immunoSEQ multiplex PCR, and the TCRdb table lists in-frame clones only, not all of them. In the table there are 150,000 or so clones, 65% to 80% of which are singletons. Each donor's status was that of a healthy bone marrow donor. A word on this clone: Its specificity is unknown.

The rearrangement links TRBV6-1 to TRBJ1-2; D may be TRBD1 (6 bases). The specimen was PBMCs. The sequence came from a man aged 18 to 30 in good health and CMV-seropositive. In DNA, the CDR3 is TGTGCCAGCATTTCGGGACACCGGAGTGGCTACACCTTC. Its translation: CASISGHRSGYTF.